Listed below are T cell receptor beta chains from one sample, sequenced in a study of Graves' ophthalmopathy and Graves' hyperthyroidism. TCRdb itself ran the multiplex PCR reads through MiXCR, one entry per CDR3 protein. The profile shows about 400,000 distinct CDR3 sequences, roughly 15% of them singletons. Material for sequencing was peripheral blood. The receptors here all came from a woman aged 18-29 years with stable Graves' hyperthyroidism. The CDR3 runs from the conserved cysteine through the conserved F or W. Size is omitted from some rows. Given values are once, few, many or a class for expanded clones.

NA	TRBJ2-5	TRBV6-5	CASSFSPDRPRTSQETQYF
few	TRBJ2-5	TRBV7-2	CASSSFGGLQETQYF
many	TRBJ1-2	TRBV7-9	CASSLTGGDGYTF
many	TRBJ1-1	TRBV12-3/TRBV12-4	CASRLNRGGAFF
many	TRBJ2-2	TRBV7-7	CASSPKLQGAANTGELFF
many	TRBJ2-7	TRBV6-2/TRBV6-3	CASSLKVWTGKSYEQYF
many	TRBJ2-7	TRBV7-3	CASSLDRDPSYEQYF
many	TRBJ1-2	TRBV7-7	CASSQELNRQPGYTF
NA	TRBJ1-2	TRBV4-1	CASSQIYGYGYTF
NA	TRBJ1-2	TRBV9	CASSVGTRVANYGYTF
NA	TRBJ2-7	TRBV19	CASRRGPYEQYF
many	TRBJ2-5	TRBV6-1	CARGDGETKYF
many	TRBJ2-7	TRBV7-3	CASSLTFSGHLSSYEQYF
many	TRBJ2-5	TRBV12-3/TRBV12-4	CASSLMLAGGQETQYF
many	TRBJ2-7	TRBV4-2	CASSQDPGNQGAHEQYF
many	TRBJ2-2	TRBV2	CASDPGGRTGELFF
many	TRBJ1-5	TRBV2	CASAQGPLPGTDSNQPQHF
NA	TRBJ1-5	TRBV6-4	CASSYTSGSPPQHF
many	TRBJ1-1	TRBV20-1	CSARDAGSILTEAFF
few	TRBJ1-5	TRBV12-3/TRBV12-4	CASSFLPPTGHQPQHF
many	TRBJ1-3	TRBV28	CASSLPWGDSGNTIYF
many	TRBJ2-5	TRBV12-3/TRBV12-4	CASSLTSGGAGETQYF
NA	TRBJ1-1	TRBV4-2	CASSQNTVNTEAFF